This T cell receptor (beta chain) was recovered during a study of metastatic and nonmetastatic thyroid tumors. The table lists this clone with many counts. Compared with germline, one end of the junction differs, possibly owing to a read error. There were no patients who had received any treatment before thyroid surgery. TCRdb re-called the PCR reads through MiXCR. The sample holds 11,000 or so clones, roughly 12% seen once. Germline values: CDR1 MGHRA, CDR2 YSYEKL. This CDR3 is built from 16 residues. The specimen sequenced was blood. This chain uses TRBV4-1 with TRBJ1-6; no clear D gene. The receptor comes from a female donor with papillary thyroid cancer or a benign thyroid nodule (not recorded which). Some clones in this sample may be carry-over from other donors' samples. The CDR3 spells CAGSRPGSPYNSPLHF. The CDR3 bases are TGCGCCGGCAGCCGGCCGGGTTCGCCGTATAATTCACCCCTCCACTTT.